These 15 T cell receptor beta chains share one sample of origin, sequenced in a study of cytomegalovirus exposure and HLA in healthy donors. Repertoires were generated with immunoSEQ multiplex PCR, while TCRdb's copy carries only in-frame clones and drops some. This repertoire shows about 130,000 clones, roughly 87% found once; its top ten account for about 9.9%. Sequencing was carried out using PBMCs. These receptor sequences come from a woman between 18 and 29 years old in good health and CMV-seropositive.

This clone was seen a single time. The chain links TRBV9 to TRBJ1-2; the match to TRBD1 covers 9 bases. CDR3 length equals 14 residues. V trimming: 6 bases; J trimming: 2 bases; junction bases outside the gene matches: 5. Germline loops: CDR1 SGDLS, CDR2 YYNGEE. Written as DNA, the CDR3 is TGTGCCAGCAAGGGGGACAGGGAGAACTATGGCTACACCTTC. It is translated as CASKGDRENYGYTF.

CDR3 sequence (DNA): TGTGCCAGCAGCCCCCGGTACGGTAGCGGGGGGGCCCCCAATGAGCAGTTCTTC. It specifies CASSPRYGSGGAPNEQFF. The chain joins TRBV9 to TRBJ2-1, with TRBD2 identical over 11 bases. V was pared by 4 bases and J by 6 bases, with 15 bases of the junction left unmatched. Germline CDR1 SGDLS, CDR2 YYNGEE. This CDR3 comprises 18 residues.

This clone showed up just a few times. The chain couples TRBV2 to TRBJ1-5; 11 positions match TRBD1. The V gene's germline CDR1 is SNHLY and CDR2 FYNNEI. This CDR3 has 16 residues. Trimming removed 4 bases from V and 7 bases from J; junction bases left unmatched: 9. CDR3 sequence (DNA): TGTGCCAGCAGTGGGACAGGGGGCGCGACCCGGCAGCCCCAGCATTTT. Protein sequence: CASSGTGGATRQPQHF.

The V call is TRBV7-9, the J call TRBJ2-6; D possibly corresponds to TRBD1 (6 bases). V lost 5 bases and J lost 1, with 18 bases in between. CDR1 and CDR2 from the germline V gene are SEHNR and FQNEAQ (reference sequence). The CDR3 loop spans 18 amino acids. DNA for the CDR3: TGTGCCAGCAGCCCCCGTACAGGGCCTCCTTCTGGGGCCAACGTCCTGACTTTC. This gives the protein CASSPRTGPPSGANVLTF.

The chain joins TRBV28 to TRBJ1-2, with a tentative D call TRBD1 (6 bases). V was clipped by 2 bases and J by 6 bases, with 10 bases between them. This CDR3 spans 13 amino acids. The germline gives CDR1 MDHEN, CDR2 SYDVKM. CDR3 loop: CASSLGQGNGYTF. CDR3 DNA: TGTGCCAGCAGTTTAGGCCAGGGGAATGGCTACACCTTC.

V is TRBV9 and J is TRBJ2-5; 10 nucleotides line up with TRBD2. CDR1 is SGDLS and CDR2 is YYNGEE in the germline V gene. The CDR3 is 16 amino acids. The junction had 3 bases not matched to a gene; V was cut back by 0 bases and J by 1 base. The CDR3 reads CASSVASGGVQETQYF. The CDR3 nucleotides read TGTGCCAGCAGCGTAGCCAGCGGGGGGGTCCAAGAGACCCAGTACTTC.

V is TRBV7-2 and J is TRBJ2-5; the match to TRBD2 covers 14 bases. Trimming at V came to 3 bases and at J to 5 bases, leaving 2 bases not matched to a gene. Germline V lookup: CDR1 SGHTA, CDR2 FQGNSA. This CDR3 has 15 amino acids. CDR3 bases: TGTGCCAGCAGCTTGACTAGCGGGGGGGCTGAGACCCAGTACTTC. Translated, it gives CASSLTSGGAETQYF.

The chain uses TRBV7-6 and TRBJ1-4; D remains unclear. The CDR3 has 15 residues. Trimming pared 5 bases from V and 5 bases from J, leaving 15 bases between. Germline CDR1 reads SGHVS; CDR2 reads FNYEAQ. The CDR3 is CASSPTALLNEKLFF. The CDR3 region has the DNA TGTGCCAGCAGCCCTACCGCGCTCTTAAATGAAAAACTGTTTTTT.

J is TRBJ1-1 and V is TRBV29-1, with D perhaps TRBD1 (6 bases). V was trimmed by 1 base and J by 7 bases, leaving 22 bases between them. In germline, CDR1 is SQVTM, CDR2 ANQGSEA. The CDR3 sequence is 16 residues long. The CDR3 reads CSVEVSTGRGYFEAFF. In DNA, the CDR3 is TGCAGCGTTGAAGTGAGTACAGGGAGAGGATATTTTGAAGCTTTCTTT.

This clone was recorded only once. The J gene is TRBJ1-4, the V gene TRBV6-5; maybe TRBD1 (5 bases). The germline gives CDR1 MNHEY, CDR2 SVGAGI. The ends were cut back, 4 bases at V and 3 bases at J, with 9 bases in the middle. CDR3 length: 14 amino acids. The CDR3 bases are TGTGCCAGCAGTTCAGGGTGGGCTAATGAAAAACTGTTTTTT. It specifies CASSSGWANEKLFF.

This clone has only one observation. The rearrangement joins TRBV5-1 to TRBJ2-7; the D is unclear. Deletions cut 2 bases from V and 0 bases from J, with 6 bases between. CDR3 length: 13 amino acids. Germline V gene lookup returns CDR1 SGHRS and CDR2 YFSETQ. The CDR3 region is CASSLYSSYEQYF. CDR3 coding DNA: TGCGCCAGCAGCTTATATAGCTCCTACGAGCAGTACTTC.

The DNA of the CDR3 is TGTGCCAGCAGCCCGCGGGGGGGCGGGGAGACCCAGTACTTC. This translates into CASSPRGGGETQYF. This sequence joins TRBV9 and TRBJ2-5, with 9 bases matching TRBD2. This CDR3 is 14 amino acids long. From germline, CDR1 is SGDLS and CDR2 YYNGEE. Trimming took 4 bases from V and 5 from J; bases not matched to a gene: 6.

V usage is TRBV4-1 and J usage is TRBJ2-3, with 11 bases aligning to TRBD2. Germline loops: CDR1 MGHRA, CDR2 YSYEKL. The CDR3 is 17 residues long. Losses at the gene ends were 2 bases for V and 1 base for J; bases not matched to a gene: 5. The CDR3 DNA follows: TGCGCCAGCAGCCAATGGGTACTAGCGGGGGGCACAGATACGCAGTATTTT. Translating it yields CASSQWVLAGGTDTQYF.

The chain is built from TRBV29-1 and TRBJ1-1, with TRBD1 matching over 12 bases. CDR3 size: 14 residues. Looked up from germline, CDR1 is SQVTM and CDR2 is ANQGSEA. V trimming: 7 bases; J trimming: 4 bases; junction bases outside the gene matches: 7. CDR3 in amino acids: CSGAGTGGFTEAFF. The DNA of the CDR3 is TGCAGCGGGGCCGGGACAGGGGGCTTCACTGAAGCTTTCTTT.

The chain couples TRBV5-4 to TRBJ1-2, with a tentative D call TRBD1 (5 bases). CDR3 length: 15 residues. The V and J ends lost 0 bases and 4 bases respectively, with 13 bases between them. Germline loops: CDR1 SGHNT, CDR2 YYREEE (reference sequence). CDR3 sequence: CASSLEQGLVYGYTF. CDR3 nucleotides: TGTGCCAGCAGCTTGGAGCAGGGATTAGTCTATGGCTACACCTTC.